This is a list of T cell receptor beta chains from one sample in a study of a mutant IDH1 vaccine in newly diagnosed glioma. What these receptors recognize is not known. Generated by immunoSEQ multiplex PCR, the TCRdb table keeps only in-frame clones and is missing some. The sample yields about 65,000 clones, about four fifths seen once. Sequences were derived from PBMCs, sampled from a glioma patient whose treatment included an IDH1 peptide vaccine. The receptor set was obtained from a man in his forties with glioma. CDR3s include the opening cysteine and the closing phenylalanine or tryptophan. A D gene is named only where the DNA matches it firmly. Part of the rows lack a size; the others show once, few, many or a class for expanded clones.

j_gene: TRBJ2-1; v_gene: TRBV7-9; abundance: -; d_gene: -; CDR3aa: CASSLGLGEGCNEQFF; CDR3nt: TGTGCCAGCAGCTTAGGCCTAGGGGAAGGCTGCAATGAGCAGTTCTTC
j_gene: TRBJ2-5; v_gene: TRBV7-2; abundance: -; d_gene: -; CDR3aa: CASSPGIAEIQETQYF; CDR3nt: TGTGCCAGCAGCCCTGGGATAGCGGAGATACAAGAGACCCAGTACTTC
j_gene: TRBJ2-7; v_gene: TRBV2; abundance: -; d_gene: -; CDR3aa: CASTAASYEQYF; CDR3nt: TGTGCCAGCACTGCAGCTTCCTACGAGCAGTACTTC
j_gene: TRBJ1-6; v_gene: TRBV10-3; abundance: -; d_gene: -; CDR3aa: CASLRGGGDSPLHF; CDR3nt: TGTGCCTCCCTCAGGGGCGGTGGGGATTCACCCCTCCACTTT
j_gene: TRBJ2-7; v_gene: TRBV29-1; abundance: -; d_gene: TRBD2; CDR3aa: CSVEGLTGGLSYEQYF; CDR3nt: TGCAGCGTTGAAGGCCTGACGGGAGGACTGAGCTACGAGCAGTACTTC
j_gene: TRBJ2-5; v_gene: TRBV6-5; abundance: -; d_gene: TRBD2; CDR3aa: CASRVAGPQETQYF; CDR3nt: TGTGCCAGCAGGGTAGCGGGGCCCCAAGAGACCCAGTACTTC
j_gene: TRBJ1-1; v_gene: TRBV9; abundance: few; d_gene: -; CDR3aa: CASSDRASTEAFF; CDR3nt: TGTGCCAGCAGCGACAGGGCTAGCACTGAAGCTTTCTTT
j_gene: TRBJ2-7; v_gene: TRBV5-4; abundance: once; d_gene: -; CDR3aa: CASSLRRVQYYEQYF; CDR3nt: TGTGCCAGCAGCTTGAGGCGGGTCCAGTATTACGAGCAGTACTTC
j_gene: TRBJ2-7; v_gene: TRBV6-5; abundance: -; d_gene: TRBD2; CDR3aa: CASRVGGGAYEQYF; CDR3nt: TGTGCCAGCAGAGTCGGGGGGGGAGCCTACGAGCAGTACTTC
j_gene: TRBJ1-1; v_gene: TRBV25-1; abundance: few; d_gene: -; CDR3aa: CASSPSRGYTEAFF; CDR3nt: TGTGCCAGCAGTCCCTCAAGGGGGTACACTGAAGCTTTCTTT
j_gene: TRBJ2-3; v_gene: TRBV19; abundance: -; d_gene: -; CDR3aa: CASSIFADTQYF; CDR3nt: TGTGCCAGTAGTATTTTCGCAGATACGCAGTATTTT
j_gene: TRBJ2-1; v_gene: TRBV6-1; abundance: -; d_gene: TRBD2; CDR3aa: CASSGDVAGGNEQFF; CDR3nt: TGTGCCAGCAGTGGAGACGTAGCGGGGGGCAATGAGCAGTTCTTC
j_gene: TRBJ1-6; v_gene: TRBV7-2; abundance: -; d_gene: TRBD1; CDR3aa: CASSIYRGGNSPLHF; CDR3nt: TGTGCCAGCAGCATATACAGGGGCGGCAATTCACCCCTCCACTTT
j_gene: TRBJ2-5; v_gene: TRBV7-2; abundance: -; d_gene: TRBD2; CDR3aa: CASSFTPGLAGQETQYF; CDR3nt: TGTGCCAGCAGCTTTACTCCCGGACTAGCGGGCCAAGAGACCCAGTACTTC
j_gene: TRBJ1-4; v_gene: TRBV28; abundance: -; d_gene: -; CDR3aa: CASRVGGLEEKLFF; CDR3nt: TGTGCCTCAAGGGTCGGGGGACTAGAAGAAAAACTGTTTTTT
j_gene: TRBJ2-1; v_gene: TRBV11-2; abundance: -; d_gene: TRBD2; CDR3aa: CASSASGTSYNEQFF; CDR3nt: TGTGCCAGCAGCGCCTCCGGGACTAGCTACAATGAGCAGTTCTTC
j_gene: TRBJ2-5; v_gene: TRBV7-7; abundance: -; d_gene: -; CDR3aa: CASSSLTGETQYF; CDR3nt: TGTGCTAGCAGCTCGCTAACAGGAGAGACCCAGTACTTC
j_gene: TRBJ1-2; v_gene: TRBV2; abundance: few; d_gene: -; CDR3aa: CASSEGFYGYTF; CDR3nt: TGTGCCAGCAGTGAGGGGTTCTATGGCTACACCTTC
j_gene: TRBJ1-1; v_gene: TRBV30; abundance: few; d_gene: -; CDR3aa: CAWRLGTEAFF; CDR3nt: TGTGCCTGGAGACTGGGCACTGAAGCTTTCTTT
j_gene: TRBJ1-1; v_gene: TRBV14; abundance: -; d_gene: -; CDR3aa: CASSQGQMNTEAFF; CDR3nt: TGTGCCAGCAGCCAGGGACAAATGAACACTGAAGCTTTCTTT
j_gene: TRBJ2-1; v_gene: TRBV2; abundance: few; d_gene: -; CDR3aa: CASSYFNEQFF; CDR3nt: TGTGCCAGCAGTTACTTCAATGAGCAGTTCTTC
j_gene: TRBJ1-4; v_gene: TRBV7-2; abundance: -; d_gene: TRBD1; CDR3aa: CASSSTGGSEKLFF; CDR3nt: TGTGCCAGCAGCTCGACAGGGGGCAGTGAAAAACTGTTTTTT
j_gene: TRBJ1-1; v_gene: TRBV14; abundance: -; d_gene: -; CDR3aa: CASSQVVRQINTEAFF; CDR3nt: TGTGCCAGCAGCCAAGTCGTCAGACAGATCAACACTGAAGCTTTCTTT
j_gene: TRBJ1-1; v_gene: TRBV6-5; abundance: -; d_gene: TRBD1; CDR3aa: CASSFTTGGTEAFF; CDR3nt: TGTGCCAGCAGTTTTACGACAGGGGGCACTGAAGCTTTCTTT
j_gene: TRBJ2-5; v_gene: TRBV7-9; abundance: -; d_gene: -; CDR3aa: CASSLVEGGETQYF; CDR3nt: TGTGCCAGCAGCTTAGTCGAAGGGGGAGAGACCCAGTACTTC
j_gene: TRBJ1-3; v_gene: TRBV7-2; abundance: -; d_gene: -; CDR3aa: CASSLWNGNTIYF; CDR3nt: TGTGCCAGCAGCTTGTGGAACGGAAACACCATATATTTT
j_gene: TRBJ1-2; v_gene: TRBV7-2; abundance: -; d_gene: TRBD1; CDR3aa: CASSPSTGGVNYGYTF; CDR3nt: TGTGCCAGCAGCCCATCCACAGGGGGCGTAAACTATGGCTACACCTTC
j_gene: TRBJ1-1; v_gene: TRBV5-5; abundance: -; d_gene: -; CDR3aa: CASSLTPNAEAFF; CDR3nt: TGTGCCAGCAGCTTGACACCAAACGCTGAAGCTTTCTTT
j_gene: TRBJ2-7; v_gene: TRBV11-2; abundance: -; d_gene: -; CDR3aa: CASSFGGTYEQYF; CDR3nt: TGTGCCAGCAGCTTCGGCGGGACATACGAGCAGTACTTC
j_gene: TRBJ2-5; v_gene: TRBV7-2; abundance: -; d_gene: -; CDR3aa: CASSLANYGGPAKTQYF; CDR3nt: TGTGCCAGCAGCTTAGCGAACTACGGGGGGCCTGCGAAGACCCAGTACTTC
j_gene: TRBJ1-2; v_gene: TRBV5-1; abundance: -; d_gene: -; CDR3aa: CASSLGGGEGYTF; CDR3nt: TGCGCCAGCAGCTTGGGTGGAGGGGAAGGCTACACCTTC
j_gene: TRBJ2-7; v_gene: TRBV30; abundance: -; d_gene: TRBD2; CDR3aa: CAWTGLAGHEQYF; CDR3nt: TGTGCCTGGACGGGACTAGCGGGCCACGAGCAGTACTTC
j_gene: TRBJ2-1; v_gene: TRBV5-6; abundance: -; d_gene: TRBD1; CDR3aa: CASSVATGYPYNEQFF; CDR3nt: TGTGCCAGCAGCGTAGCGACAGGGTACCCCTACAATGAGCAGTTCTTC
j_gene: TRBJ2-7; v_gene: TRBV13; abundance: once; d_gene: -; CDR3aa: CASSLVPSESSYEQYF; CDR3nt: TGTGCCAGCAGCTTAGTTCCTAGCGAGAGCTCCTACGAGCAGTACTTC
j_gene: TRBJ2-3; v_gene: TRBV29-1; abundance: once; d_gene: -; CDR3aa: CSVEGEDTQYF; CDR3nt: TGCAGCGTTGAAGGGGAAGATACGCAGTATTTT
j_gene: TRBJ1-4; v_gene: TRBV6-6; abundance: few; d_gene: TRBD1; CDR3aa: CASSRTGEGEKLFF; CDR3nt: TGTGCCAGCAGCCGCACAGGGGAGGGAGAAAAACTGTTTTTT
j_gene: TRBJ2-7; v_gene: TRBV7-9; abundance: -; d_gene: TRBD1; CDR3aa: CASSLGRTGGYEQYF; CDR3nt: TGTGCCAGCAGCTTAGGTAGGACAGGGGGCTACGAGCAGTACTTC
j_gene: TRBJ1-5; v_gene: TRBV19; abundance: -; d_gene: TRBD1; CDR3aa: CASSIGGTGGFQPQHF; CDR3nt: TGTGCCAGTAGTATAGGAGGGACAGGGGGATTCCAGCCCCAGCATTTT
j_gene: TRBJ2-7; v_gene: TRBV6-5; abundance: -; d_gene: -; CDR3aa: CASSLSLATYEQYF; CDR3nt: TGTGCCAGCAGTCTTTCGTTGGCTACCTACGAGCAGTACTTC
j_gene: TRBJ2-7; v_gene: TRBV4-2; abundance: -; d_gene: -; CDR3aa: CASSQEGNRQGEQYF; CDR3nt: TGTGCCAGCAGCCAAGAAGGGAATAGGCAGGGCGAGCAGTACTTC
j_gene: TRBJ2-1; v_gene: TRBV5-4; abundance: once; d_gene: -; CDR3aa: CASSSLANEQFF; CDR3nt: TGTGCCAGCAGCTCCCTAGCGAATGAGCAGTTCTTC
j_gene: TRBJ1-2; v_gene: TRBV10-3; abundance: -; d_gene: -; CDR3aa: CAISEPQYREDGYTF; CDR3nt: TGTGCCATCAGTGAGCCCCAGTACAGGGAGGATGGCTACACCTTC
j_gene: TRBJ1-5; v_gene: TRBV13; abundance: -; d_gene: -; CDR3aa: CASSVRGYPEQPQHF; CDR3nt: TGTGCCAGCAGCGTTAGGGGGTACCCAGAGCAGCCCCAGCATTTT
j_gene: TRBJ2-7; v_gene: TRBV7-9; abundance: once; d_gene: -; CDR3aa: CASSLNPWAGEQYF; CDR3nt: TGTGCCAGCAGCTTAAATCCCTGGGCAGGCGAGCAGTACTTC
j_gene: TRBJ2-1; v_gene: TRBV7-2; abundance: -; d_gene: TRBD2; CDR3aa: CASSQGLAWNEQFF; CDR3nt: TGTGCCAGCAGCCAGGGACTAGCTTGGAATGAGCAGTTCTTC
j_gene: TRBJ2-3; v_gene: TRBV10-3; abundance: -; d_gene: TRBD1; CDR3aa: CAISSPGQGSTDTQYF; CDR3nt: TGTGCCATCAGTAGTCCGGGACAGGGGAGCACAGATACGCAGTATTTT
j_gene: TRBJ1-3; v_gene: TRBV9; abundance: -; d_gene: -; CDR3aa: CASSVDISGNTIYF; CDR3nt: TGTGCCAGCAGCGTAGACATCTCTGGAAACACCATATATTTT
j_gene: TRBJ1-2; v_gene: TRBV11-2; abundance: -; d_gene: -; CDR3aa: CASSSSDRNYGYTF; CDR3nt: TGTGCCAGCAGCTCCTCGGACAGAAACTATGGCTACACCTTC
j_gene: TRBJ1-6; v_gene: TRBV9; abundance: -; d_gene: TRBD1; CDR3aa: CASSPHRTGNSPLHF; CDR3nt: TGTGCCAGCAGCCCCCACAGGACAGGCAATTCACCCCTCCACTTT
j_gene: TRBJ2-5; v_gene: TRBV5-4; abundance: -; d_gene: TRBD2; CDR3aa: CASSFALPGGYQETQYF; CDR3nt: TGTGCCAGCAGCTTCGCGCTACCGGGGGGGTACCAAGAGACCCAGTACTTC
j_gene: TRBJ1-2; v_gene: TRBV4-1; abundance: -; d_gene: -; CDR3aa: CASSQGGVRVGYGYTF; CDR3nt: TGCGCCAGCAGCCAAGGAGGGGTACGGGTTGGCTATGGCTACACCTTC